The clone carrying this T cell receptor beta chain was seen a handful of times. Its antigen is unidentified. The entry originates in a study of radiation and T cells in renal cell carcinoma. Study-level findings and limits: Pretreatment tumor biopsies were lacking, so baseline clonotypes are unknown.

As to time point: blood 2 weeks post-SBRT. Noted treatment: 15 Gy SBRT to primary tumor, nephrectomy 4 weeks later. TCRdb keeps only in-frame clones here, not all; method: immunoSEQ multiplex PCR. The data hold around 80,000 clones, with roughly 80% observed a single time. This specimen was blood, taken from a patient whose treatment included radiotherapy and nephrectomy. This TCR derives from a man aged 60 to 69 with renal cell carcinoma.

The CDR3 region is CASSRSRDTEAFF. The CDR3 DNA reads TGTGCCAGCAGCCGGTCAAGGGACACTGAAGCTTTCTTT. V gene TRBV14 combines with J gene TRBJ1-1; no firm D call. V dropped 4 bases and J dropped 3 bases, with 9 bases sitting between them. This CDR3 is 13 amino acids long. The germline gives CDR1 SGHDN, CDR2 FVKESK.